This TCR beta chain was identified in a study of T cell responses to AZD1222 COVID-19 vaccine. Study-wide points: It was only five to seven AZD1222 recipients who were seropositive at baseline. Dominant at 160-218 and 743-854, vaccine-associated CD4 TCRs also spanned spike. The donor group comprised mostly white British people and more females; the analysis possibly underestimated clonal diversity.

The V gene's germline CDR1 is MNHEY and CDR2 SMNVEV (reference sequence). Trimming pared 5 bases from V and 0 bases from J, leaving 17 bases between. This CDR3 has 17 residues. Concerning this clone itself: Its matching antigen is unknown.

Clones were read by immunoSEQ multiplex PCR, and TCRdb kept only the in-frame ones, dropping some. This sample has 100,000 to 150,000 clones; around 92% occur once, and the top ten carry about 1.6%. J is TRBJ2-1 and V is TRBV27, with a tentative D call TRBD2 (6 bases). The sequencing used peripheral blood, collected on day 0 of AZD1222 vaccination. The sequence was collected from an adult in good health. CDR3 sequence reads: CASSEPGTPPSYNEQFF. CDR3 DNA sequence: TGTGCCAGCAGTGAACCCGGGACTCCGCCCTCCTACAATGAGCAGTTCTTC.